The next 7 T cell receptor beta chains were all read from a single sample in a study of T-cell reconstitution after alpha-beta-depleted transplantation in children. Preparing the TCRbeta library involved the use of unique molecular identifiers. Via MiXCR, TCRdb re-called the PCR reads, giving one row per CDR3 protein. The sample records roughly 300,000 distinct CDR3 sequences, roughly 12% being singletons. The sequencing here drew on peripheral blood, taken 180 days after TCRalphabeta/CD19-depleted stem cell transplant. These TCRs come from a male patient between 2 and 15 years old who had a stem cell transplant for chronic granulomatous disease, so the T cells may come from the graft donor.

The sample holds many counts of this clonotype. The rearrangement joins TRBV20-1 to TRBJ1-5; D uncertain. CDR1 and CDR2 from the germline V gene are DFQATT and SNEGSKA (reference sequence). CDR3 length equals 14 residues. V lost 3 bases and J 1 base, leaving 10 bases between the germline ends. In nucleotides, the CDR3 is TGCAGTGCTAGGCCCCCGGGGAGCAATCAGCCCCAGCATTTT. This translates into CSARPPGSNQPQHF.

The sample holds many counts of this clonotype. The gene calls are TRBV12-3 or TRBV12-4 and TRBJ2-1; 7 bases line up with TRBD1. There are 16 residues in the CDR3. The J segment lost 2 bases and the V segment lost 6 bases, leaving 10 bases of the junction unmatched. CDR3 sequence: CASSTLQGITYNEQFF. The DNA for the CDR3 is TGTGCCAGCAGCACCCTACAGGGGATCACCTACAATGAGCAGTTCTTC.

This clonotype was picked up many times. CDR3 in amino acids: CASSRLASSNEQYF. In nucleotides, the CDR3 is TGCGCCAGCAGCCGTCTAGCGTCTTCCAACGAGCAGTACTTC. This chain joins TRBV5-1 and TRBJ2-7; D may be TRBD2 (6 bases). This CDR3 contains 14 residues. V lost 4 bases, J lost 5 bases, and 16 bases lay in between. The V gene's germline CDR1 is SGHRS and CDR2 YFSETQ.

This clonotype came up many times. The V gene is TRBV27, the J gene TRBJ1-1; D possibly corresponds to TRBD1 (6 bases). The CDR3 totals 15 residues. V lost 6 bases and J 0 bases, leaving 14 bases between the germline ends. Germline loops: CDR1 MNHEY, CDR2 SMNVEV (reference sequence). The CDR3 DNA reads TGTGCCAGCAGACCGGGACACTCCATGAACACTGAAGCTTTCTTT. It yields the protein CASRPGHSMNTEAFF.

This clonotype has ten or more counts. The chain carries TRBV12-3 or TRBV12-4 and TRBJ1-6; a weak D match, TRBD1 (5 bases). CDR3 length: 14 residues. The V end was cut by 4 bases, the J end by 6 bases, with 10 bases between. The CDR3 sequence is CASSSRVVNSPLHF. In nucleotides, the CDR3 is TGTGCCAGCAGTTCCAGGGTTGTTAATTCACCCCTCCACTTT.

The sample holds many counts of this clonotype. This chain links TRBV28 with TRBJ2-3; 7 bases match TRBD1. The CDR3 covers 15 residues. V gave up 3 bases and J gave up 5 bases; unmatched junction bases: 8. CDR1 and CDR2 (germline): MDHEN, SYDVKM. CDR3 bases: TGTGCCAGCAGTTTCCAGGGACAGTCGAGAGATACGCAGTATTTT. This encodes CASSFQGQSRDTQYF.

This clonotype was counted at least ten times. This chain connects TRBV6-2 or TRBV6-3 to TRBJ2-1; 10 bases fit TRBD2. CDR1 and CDR2 (germline): MNHEY, SVGEGT. This CDR3 has 17 amino acids. V lost 5 bases to trimming and J lost 0 bases; unmatched junction nucleotides: 7. CDR3 sequence reads: CASSKERGGLSYNEQFF. The CDR3 coding sequence is TGTGCCAGCAGTAAGGAGCGGGGGGGCCTCTCCTACAATGAGCAGTTCTTC.